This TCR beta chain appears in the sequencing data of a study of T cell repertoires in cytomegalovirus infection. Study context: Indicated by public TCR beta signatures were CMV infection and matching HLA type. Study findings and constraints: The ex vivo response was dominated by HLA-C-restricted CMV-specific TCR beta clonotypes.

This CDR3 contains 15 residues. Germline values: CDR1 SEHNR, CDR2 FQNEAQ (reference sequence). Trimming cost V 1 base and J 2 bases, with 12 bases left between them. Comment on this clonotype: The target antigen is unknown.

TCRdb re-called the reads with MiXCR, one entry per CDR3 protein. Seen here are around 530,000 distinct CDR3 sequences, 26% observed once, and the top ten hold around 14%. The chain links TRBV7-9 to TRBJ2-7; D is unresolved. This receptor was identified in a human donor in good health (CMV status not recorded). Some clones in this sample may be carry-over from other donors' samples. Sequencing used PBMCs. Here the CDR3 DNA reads TGTGCCAGCAGCTTAGAATTCGGCACCACCTACGAGCAGTACGTC. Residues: CASSLEFGTTYEQYV.